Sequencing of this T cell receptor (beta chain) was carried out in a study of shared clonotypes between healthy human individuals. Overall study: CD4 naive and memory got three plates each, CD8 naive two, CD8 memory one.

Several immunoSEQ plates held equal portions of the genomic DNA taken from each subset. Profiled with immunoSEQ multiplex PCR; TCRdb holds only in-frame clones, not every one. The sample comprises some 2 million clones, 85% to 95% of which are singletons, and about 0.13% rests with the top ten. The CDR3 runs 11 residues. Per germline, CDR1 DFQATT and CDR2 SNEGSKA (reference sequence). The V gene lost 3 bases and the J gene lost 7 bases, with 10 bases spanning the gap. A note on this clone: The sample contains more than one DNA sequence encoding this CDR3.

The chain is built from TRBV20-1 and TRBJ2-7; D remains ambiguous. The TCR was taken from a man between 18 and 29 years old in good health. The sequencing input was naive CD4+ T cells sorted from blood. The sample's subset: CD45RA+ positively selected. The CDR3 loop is CSARGPREQYF. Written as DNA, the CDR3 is TGCAGTGCTAGGGGCCCAAGAGAGCAGTACTTC.